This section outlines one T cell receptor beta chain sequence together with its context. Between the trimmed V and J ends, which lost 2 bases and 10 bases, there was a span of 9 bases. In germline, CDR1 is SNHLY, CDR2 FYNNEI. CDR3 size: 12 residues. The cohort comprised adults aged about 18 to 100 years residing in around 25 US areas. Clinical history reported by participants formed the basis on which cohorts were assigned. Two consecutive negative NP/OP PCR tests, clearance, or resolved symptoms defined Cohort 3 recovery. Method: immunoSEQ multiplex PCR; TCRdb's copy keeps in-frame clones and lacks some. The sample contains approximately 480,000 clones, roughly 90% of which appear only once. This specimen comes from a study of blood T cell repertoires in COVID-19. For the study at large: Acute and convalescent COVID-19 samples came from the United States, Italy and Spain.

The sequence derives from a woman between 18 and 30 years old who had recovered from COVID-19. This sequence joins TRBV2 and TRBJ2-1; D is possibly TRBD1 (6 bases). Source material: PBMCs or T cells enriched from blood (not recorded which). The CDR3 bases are TGTGCCAGCAGTGAAAGGACAGCCGAGCAGTTCTTC. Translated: CASSERTAEQFF. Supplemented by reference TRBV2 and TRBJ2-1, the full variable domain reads EPEVTQTPSHQVTQMGQEVILRCVPISNHLYFYWYRQILGQKVEFLVSFYNNEISEKSEIFDDQFSVERPDGSNFTLKIRSTKLEDSAMYFCASSERTAEQFFGPGTRLTVL.